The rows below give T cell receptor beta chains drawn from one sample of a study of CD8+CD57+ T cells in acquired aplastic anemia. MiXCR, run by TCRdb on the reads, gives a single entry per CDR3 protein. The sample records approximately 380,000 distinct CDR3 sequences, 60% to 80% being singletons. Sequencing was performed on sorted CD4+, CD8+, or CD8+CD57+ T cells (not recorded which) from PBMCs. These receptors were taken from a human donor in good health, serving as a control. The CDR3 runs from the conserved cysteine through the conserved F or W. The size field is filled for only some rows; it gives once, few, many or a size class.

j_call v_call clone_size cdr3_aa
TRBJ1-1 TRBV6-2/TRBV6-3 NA CASSPREEADTEAFF
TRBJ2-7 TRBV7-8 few CASSNYGQSSSYEQYF
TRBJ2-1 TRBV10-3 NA CAISVSGGRSLYNEQFF
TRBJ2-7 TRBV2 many CASTYTTYEQYF
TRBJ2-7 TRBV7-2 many CASSFEAGGSYEQYF
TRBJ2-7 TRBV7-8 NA CASSLAEGGEQYFYF
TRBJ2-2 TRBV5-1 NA CASSVAGDSNGELFF
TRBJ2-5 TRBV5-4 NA CASNLDSRQETQYF
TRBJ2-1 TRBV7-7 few CASSTRQGTGFCYNEQFF
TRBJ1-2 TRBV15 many CATSRPGNYGYTF
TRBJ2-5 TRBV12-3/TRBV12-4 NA CASIQVETQYF
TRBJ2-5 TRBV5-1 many CASSLRTPGQGSGETQYF
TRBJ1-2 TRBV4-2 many CASSQESRGNGYTF
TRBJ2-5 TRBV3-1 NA CASSQEPGGGTSYQETQYF
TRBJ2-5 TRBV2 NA CASSTNPGGQETQYF
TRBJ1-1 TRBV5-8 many CASSSKGQARTEAFF
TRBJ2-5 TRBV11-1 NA CASSEGGAKETQYF
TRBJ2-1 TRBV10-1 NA CASSVGTSYNEQFF
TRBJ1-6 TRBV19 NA CASSMSQNSPLHF
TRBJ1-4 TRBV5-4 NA CASSPAMEVSEKLFF
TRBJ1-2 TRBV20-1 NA CSARDQGGGYTF
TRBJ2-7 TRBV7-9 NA CASSPAKGYGYTFQYF
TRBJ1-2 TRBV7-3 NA CASSLSHPQSGQGGGYTF
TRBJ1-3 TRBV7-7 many CASSLGGRSSGNTIYF
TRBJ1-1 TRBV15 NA CATSGTATGFTEAFF
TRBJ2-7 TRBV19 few CASREIGTGVYEQYF
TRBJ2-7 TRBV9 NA CASRIKRGNMQYF
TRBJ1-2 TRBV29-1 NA CSADNSGQTNYGYTF
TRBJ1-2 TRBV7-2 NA CASSLVGTDIYGYTF
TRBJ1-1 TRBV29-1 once CSVVGTGGRSTEAFF
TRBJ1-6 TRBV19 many CASMAGVGSPLHF
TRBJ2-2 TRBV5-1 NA CASSPLSGGTGELFF
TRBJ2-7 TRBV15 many CATSRDSGRAYEQYF
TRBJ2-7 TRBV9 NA CASSPDGRDYEQYF
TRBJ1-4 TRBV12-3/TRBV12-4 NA CASSQGGKRVFF
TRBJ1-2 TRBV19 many CASSSGTSYGYTF
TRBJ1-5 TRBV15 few CATSREWDDQPQHF
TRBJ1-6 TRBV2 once CASSDEINSLPHF
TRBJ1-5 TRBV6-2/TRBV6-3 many CATATGGSNQPQHF
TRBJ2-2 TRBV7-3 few CASGDLNAGELLF
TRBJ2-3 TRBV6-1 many CASSDGDRGTDTQYF
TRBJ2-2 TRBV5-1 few CASGLWSGGASGELFF
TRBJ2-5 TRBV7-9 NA CASSLAGLPTVGETQYF
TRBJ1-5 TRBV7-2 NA CASSSQPGDQPQHF
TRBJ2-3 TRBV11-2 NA CASSLRLGPGTDTQYF
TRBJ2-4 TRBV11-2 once CASSHPGTGQNIQYF
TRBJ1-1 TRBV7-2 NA CASSFGLAGAREQF
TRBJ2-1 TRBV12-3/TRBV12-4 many CASIRSGSYNEQFF
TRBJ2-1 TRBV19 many CASSTGQTYNEQFF
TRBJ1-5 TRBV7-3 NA CASSFGSFNQSQHF